This T cell receptor (beta chain) was recovered during a study of identical twins. Unique molecular identifiers were present on the cDNA, and a universal primer site came from template switching. TCRdb itself ran the 5' RACE reads through MiXCR, one entry per CDR3 protein. The sample includes 1.5 million to 2 million distinct CDR3 sequences, about 32% of them seen just once. The V and J ends lost 0 bases and 5 bases respectively, with 7 bases between them. The germline V gene encodes CDR1 LNHNV and CDR2 YYDKDF (reference sequence). The CDR3 has 14 residues. Whole-study findings and limits: Modelling underestimated the level of out-of-frame TCR alpha sharing observed in monozygotic twins. The abundant beta clonotypes from cord blood had fewer insertions, and memory repertoires had none of this.

To note about this clonotype: What it binds is not known.

The source is a newborn girl in good health. The gene calls are TRBV15 and TRBJ1-4; D unclear. Material: cord blood. The CDR3 DNA reads TGTGCCACCAGCAGAGATCGGAGAAATGAAAAACTGTTTTTT. This codes for CATSRDRRNEKLFF. The variable domain in full, with the rest retrieved from reference TRBV15 and TRBJ1-4, is DAMVIQNPRYQVTQFGKPVTLSCSQTLNHNVMYWYQQKSSQAPKLLFHYYDKDFNNEADTPDNFQSRRPNTSFCFLDIRSPGLGDTAMYLCATSRDRRNEKLFFGSGTQLSVL.